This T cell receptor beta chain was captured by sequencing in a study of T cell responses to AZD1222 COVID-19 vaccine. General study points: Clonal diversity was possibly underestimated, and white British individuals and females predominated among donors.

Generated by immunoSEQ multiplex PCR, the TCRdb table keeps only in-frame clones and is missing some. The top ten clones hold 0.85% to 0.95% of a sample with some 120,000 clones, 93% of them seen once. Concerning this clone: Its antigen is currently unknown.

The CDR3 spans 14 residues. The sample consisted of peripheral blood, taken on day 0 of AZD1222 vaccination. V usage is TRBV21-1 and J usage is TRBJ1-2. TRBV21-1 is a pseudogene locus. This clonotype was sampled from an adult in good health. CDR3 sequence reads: CASSKQTERIGYTF. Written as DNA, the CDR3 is TGTGCCAGCAGCAAACAAACCGAGCGGATTGGCTACACCTTC.